A single sample gave rise to the 3 T cell receptor beta chains below, sequenced in a study of cytomegalovirus exposure and HLA in healthy donors. Sequencing used immunoSEQ multiplex PCR; TCRdb keeps in-frame clones, though not all of them. The table has under 110,000 clones, about nine tenths seen once. Sequencing was performed on PBMCs. These receptors all stem from a woman aged 18-29 years in good health and CMV-seropositive.

V is TRBV4-3 and J is TRBJ1-1, with TRBD1 matching over 7 bases. The CDR3 consists of 15 residues. The J segment lost 4 bases and the V segment lost 0 bases, leaving 5 bases of the junction unmatched. Germline assignment: CDR1 LGHNA and CDR2 YSLEER. This CDR3 reads CASSQDRAGGTEAFF. CDR3 sequence (DNA): TGCGCCAGCAGCCAAGATCGGGCAGGGGGCACTGAAGCTTTCTTT.

V usage is TRBV6-1 and J usage is TRBJ2-7, with D possibly matching TRBD1 (5 bases). CDR1 MNHNS and CDR2 SASEGT come from the germline V gene. V was pared by 3 bases and J by 5 bases, with 14 bases between. The CDR3 is 14 residues long. The CDR3 loop reads CASSDVWQGDEQYF. The DNA for the CDR3 is TGTGCCAGCAGTGACGTATGGCAGGGCGACGAGCAGTACTTC.

The chain links TRBV5-4 to TRBJ2-5, with 10 bases lining up with TRBD2. Germline trimming cut 0 bases from V and 2 bases from J; bases unmatched to any gene: 10. The CDR3 totals 18 residues. Germline CDR1 is SGHNT and CDR2 is YYREEE (reference sequence). The CDR3 sequence: CASSLEVAGGPEQETQYF. DNA for the CDR3: TGTGCCAGCAGCTTGGAAGTAGCGGGGGGTCCAGAACAAGAGACCCAGTACTTC.